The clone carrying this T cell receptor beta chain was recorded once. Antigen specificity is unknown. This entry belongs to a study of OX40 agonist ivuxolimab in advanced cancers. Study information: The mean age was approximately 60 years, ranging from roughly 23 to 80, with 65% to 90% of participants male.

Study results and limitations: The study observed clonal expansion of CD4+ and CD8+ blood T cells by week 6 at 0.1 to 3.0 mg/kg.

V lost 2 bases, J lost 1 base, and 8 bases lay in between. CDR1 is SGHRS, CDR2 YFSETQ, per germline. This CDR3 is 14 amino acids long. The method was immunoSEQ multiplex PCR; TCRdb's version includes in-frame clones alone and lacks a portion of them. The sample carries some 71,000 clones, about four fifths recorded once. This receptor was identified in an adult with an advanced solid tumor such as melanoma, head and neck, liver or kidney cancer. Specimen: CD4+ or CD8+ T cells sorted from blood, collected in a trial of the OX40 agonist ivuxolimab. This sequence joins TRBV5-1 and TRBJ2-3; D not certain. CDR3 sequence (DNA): TGCGCCAGCAGCTTAGCTTCGGGCACAGATACGCAGTATTTT. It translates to CASSLASGTDTQYF.